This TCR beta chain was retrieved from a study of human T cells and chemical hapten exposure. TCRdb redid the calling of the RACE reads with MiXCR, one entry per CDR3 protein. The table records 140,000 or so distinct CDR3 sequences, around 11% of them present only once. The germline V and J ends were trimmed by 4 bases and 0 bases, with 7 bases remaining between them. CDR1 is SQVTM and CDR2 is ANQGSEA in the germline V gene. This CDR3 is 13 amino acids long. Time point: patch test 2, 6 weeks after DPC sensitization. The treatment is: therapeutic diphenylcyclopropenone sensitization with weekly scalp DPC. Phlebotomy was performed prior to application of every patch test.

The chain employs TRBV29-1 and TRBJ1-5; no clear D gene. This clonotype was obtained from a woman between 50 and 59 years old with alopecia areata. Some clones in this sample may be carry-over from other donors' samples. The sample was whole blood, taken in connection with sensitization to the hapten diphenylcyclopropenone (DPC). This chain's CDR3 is CSVGSGSNQPQHF. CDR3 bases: TGCAGCGTTGGAAGTGGTAGCAATCAGCCCCAGCATTTT.